This record concerns one TCR beta chain sequence. The source of the sample is a study of blood T cell repertoires in COVID-19. V shed 8 bases, J shed 0 bases, and the junction held 5 bases outside the gene matches. CDR3 length equals 14 residues. The germline V gene encodes CDR1 MDHEN and CDR2 SYDVKM. TCRdb's table, derived via immunoSEQ multiplex PCR, lists solely in-frame clones and lacks some. The sample consists of some 210,000 clones, about 91% of them appearing once. This clonotype was sampled from a man younger than 45 with acute or convalescent COVID-19. The chain has TRBV28 and TRBJ2-7; 9 bases align to TRBD2. Sequencing used peripheral blood. CDR3 sequence (DNA): TGTGCCAGCGTGAAAGCGGGGGGCTCCTACGAGCAGTACTTC. It codes for CASVKAGGSYEQYF.